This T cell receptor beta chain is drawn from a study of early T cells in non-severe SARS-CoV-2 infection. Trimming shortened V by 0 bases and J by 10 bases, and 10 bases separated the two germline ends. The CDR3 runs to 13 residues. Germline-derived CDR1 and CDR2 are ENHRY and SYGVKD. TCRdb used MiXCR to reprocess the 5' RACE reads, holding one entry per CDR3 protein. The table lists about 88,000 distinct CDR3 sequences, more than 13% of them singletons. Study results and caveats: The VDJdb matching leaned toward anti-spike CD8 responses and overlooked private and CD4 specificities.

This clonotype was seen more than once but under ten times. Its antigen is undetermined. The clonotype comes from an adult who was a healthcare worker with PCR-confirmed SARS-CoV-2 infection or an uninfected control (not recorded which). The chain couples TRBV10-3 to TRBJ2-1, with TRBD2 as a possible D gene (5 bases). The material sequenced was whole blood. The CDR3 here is CAISESPRREQFF. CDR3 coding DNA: TGTGCCATCAGTGAGTCCCCGCGGAGGGAGCAGTTCTTC.